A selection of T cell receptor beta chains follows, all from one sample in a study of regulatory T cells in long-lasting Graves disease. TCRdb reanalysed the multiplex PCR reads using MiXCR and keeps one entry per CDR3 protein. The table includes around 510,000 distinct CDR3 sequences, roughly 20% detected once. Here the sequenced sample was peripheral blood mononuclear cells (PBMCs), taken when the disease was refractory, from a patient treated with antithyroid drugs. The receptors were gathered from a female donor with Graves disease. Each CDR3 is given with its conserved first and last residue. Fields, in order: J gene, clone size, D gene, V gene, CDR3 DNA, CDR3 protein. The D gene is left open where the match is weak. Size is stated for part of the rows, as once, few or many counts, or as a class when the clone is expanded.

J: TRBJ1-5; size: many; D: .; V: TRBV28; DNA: TGTGCCAGCAGTTTTGCGGGCCTGGTTGAATGGCATTTT; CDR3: CASSFAGLVEWHF
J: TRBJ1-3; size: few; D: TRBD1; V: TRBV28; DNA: TGTGCCAGTACAGGGGTCAAAGACACCATATATTTT; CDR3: CASTGVKDTIYF
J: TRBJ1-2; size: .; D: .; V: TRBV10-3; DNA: TGTGCCATCAGTGACGGGGGCCCGGGTGGCTACACCTTC; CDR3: CAISDGGPGGYTF
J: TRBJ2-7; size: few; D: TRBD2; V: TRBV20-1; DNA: TGCAGTGCAGATTCCGGGACTAGCGGGAGGGTTGGGCTTTTCTACGAGCAGTACTTC; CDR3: CSADSGTSGRVGLFYEQYF
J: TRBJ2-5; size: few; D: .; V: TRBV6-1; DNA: TGTGCCAGCAGTCTTTTTCCCGGGGGCCAGGAGACCCAGTACTTC; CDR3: CASSLFPGGQETQYF
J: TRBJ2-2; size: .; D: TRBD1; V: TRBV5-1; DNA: TGCGCCAGCAGCTCGGCCAGGGGGAGTGGCACCGGGGAGCTGTTTTTT; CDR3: CASSSARGSGTGELFF
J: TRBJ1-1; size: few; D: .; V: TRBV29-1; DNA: TGCAGCGTCCAGGCTAAGAACACTGAAGCTTTCTTT; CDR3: CSVQAKNTEAFF
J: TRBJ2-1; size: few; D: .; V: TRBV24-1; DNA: TGTGCCACCAGTGATTTGCGGTCAGGATACAATGAGCAGTTCTTC; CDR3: CATSDLRSGYNEQFF
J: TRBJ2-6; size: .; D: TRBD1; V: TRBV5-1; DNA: TGCGCCAGCAGCTTGGCCGTAGGGGGCGCCGGGGCCAACGTCCTGACTTTC; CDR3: CASSLAVGGAGANVLTF
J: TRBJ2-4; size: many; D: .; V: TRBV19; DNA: TGTGCCAGTAGTATTCTTCCAGGGCGAGGCAAAAACATTCAGTACTTC; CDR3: CASSILPGRGKNIQYF
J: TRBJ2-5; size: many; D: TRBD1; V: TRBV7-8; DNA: TGTGCCAGCAGTCGAAGCAGGGGGCAAGAGACCCAGTACTTC; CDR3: CASSRSRGQETQYF
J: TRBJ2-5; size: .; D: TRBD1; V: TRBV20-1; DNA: TGCAGTGCTAGAGTATTCGGGGAGCCGGGACAGCAAGAGACCCAGTACTTC; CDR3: CSARVFGEPGQQETQYF
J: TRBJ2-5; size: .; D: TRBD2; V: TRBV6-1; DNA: TGTGCCACCATAGCGGGAGGGCCTTCCTGGGAGACCCAGTACTTC; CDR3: CATIAGGPSWETQYF
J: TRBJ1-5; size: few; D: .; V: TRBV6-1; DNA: TGTGCCAGCAGTGCCGGATCGCACAATCAGCCCCAGCATTTT; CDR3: CASSAGSHNQPQHF
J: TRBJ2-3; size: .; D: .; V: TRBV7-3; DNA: TGTGCCAGCAGCTTAGGAGAAACCCAAACCACAGATACGCAGTATTTT; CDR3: CASSLGETQTTDTQYF
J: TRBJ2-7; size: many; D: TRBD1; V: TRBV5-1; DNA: TGCGCCAGCAGCTTGGTTACGGGACAGACCTACGAGCAGTACTTC; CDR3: CASSLVTGQTYEQYF
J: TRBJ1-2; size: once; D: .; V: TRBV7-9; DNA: TGTGCCAGCAGCTACACTCAGGGGGGCTACACCTTC; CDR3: CASSYTQGGYTF
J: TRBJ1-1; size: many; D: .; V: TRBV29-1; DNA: TGCAGCGTTGAAAAACAACCGAACACTGAAGCTTTCTTT; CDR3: CSVEKQPNTEAFF
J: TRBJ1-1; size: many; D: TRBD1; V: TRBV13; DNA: TGTGCCAGCAGCCCCTGGACAGGGATTGAAGCTTTCTTT; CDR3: CASSPWTGIEAFF
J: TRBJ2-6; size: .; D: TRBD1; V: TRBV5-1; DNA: TGCGCCAGCAGCCCGCCGACAGGGTTCACTGGGGCCAACGTCCTGACTTTC; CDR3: CASSPPTGFTGANVLTF
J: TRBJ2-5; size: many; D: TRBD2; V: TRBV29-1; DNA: TGCAGCGCAGGACTAGCGGAAGAGACCCAGTACTTC; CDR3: CSAGLAEETQYF
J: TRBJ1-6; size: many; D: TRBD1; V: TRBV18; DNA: TGTGCCAGCTCACCAGTCCAGGGGGCGCCTAATTCACCCCTCCACTTT; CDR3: CASSPVQGAPNSPLHF
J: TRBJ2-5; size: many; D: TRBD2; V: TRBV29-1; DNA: TGCAGCGTTGAATCCAGCGGGATCCAAGAGACCCAGTACTTC; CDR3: CSVESSGIQETQYF
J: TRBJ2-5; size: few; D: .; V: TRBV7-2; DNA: TGTGCCAGCAGCCCCGAGTGGACCCAGTACTTC; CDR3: CASSPEWTQYF
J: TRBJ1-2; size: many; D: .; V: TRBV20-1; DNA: TGCAGTGCGAAAGGTTCCTATGGCTACACCTTC; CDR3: CSAKGSYGYTF
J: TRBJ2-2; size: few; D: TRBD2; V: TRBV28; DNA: TGTGCCAGCAGTACCGGACTAGCGGGAAGGGACACCGGGGAGCTGTTTTTT; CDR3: CASSTGLAGRDTGELFF
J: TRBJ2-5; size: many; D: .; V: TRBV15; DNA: TGTGCCACCAGCAGAGCGGCGGACCTTCAAGAGACCCAGTACTTC; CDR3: CATSRAADLQETQYF
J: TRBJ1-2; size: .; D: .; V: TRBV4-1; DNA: TGCGCCAGCAGCCAAGATTTGGGGAGCTACTATGGCTACACCTTC; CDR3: CASSQDLGSYYGYTF
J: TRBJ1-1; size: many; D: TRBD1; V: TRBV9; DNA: TGTGCCAGCAGCGTAGGGACAGGAACCGAAGCTTTCTTT; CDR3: CASSVGTGTEAFF
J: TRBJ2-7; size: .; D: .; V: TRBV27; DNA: TGTGCCACCAAATCAAGCTACGAGCAGTACTTC; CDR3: CATKSSYEQYF
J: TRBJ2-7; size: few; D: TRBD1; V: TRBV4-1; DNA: TGCGCCAGCAGCCGACAGGGAAGTAGCGAGCAGTACTTC; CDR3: CASSRQGSSEQYF
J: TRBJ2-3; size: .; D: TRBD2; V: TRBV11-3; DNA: TGTGCCAGCAGTGGACTAGCGGGAGATACGCAGTATTTT; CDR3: CASSGLAGDTQYF
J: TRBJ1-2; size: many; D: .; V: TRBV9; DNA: TGTGCCAGCAGCGTAGGTCAGGGGACTGGCTACACCTTC; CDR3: CASSVGQGTGYTF
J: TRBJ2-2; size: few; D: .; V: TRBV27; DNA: TGTGCCAGCAGTTTATATCTAGGATTGGGCGGGGAGCTGTTTTTT; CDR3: CASSLYLGLGGELFF
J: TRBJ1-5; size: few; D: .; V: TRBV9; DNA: TGTGCCAGCAGCCCCGACGCGGGGGCGGGGATATATCAGCCCCAGCATTTT; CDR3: CASSPDAGAGIYQPQHF
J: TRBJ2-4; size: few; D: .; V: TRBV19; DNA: TGTGCCAGTAGTATCTCTCGTAGTTTTACCAAAAACATTCAGTACTTC; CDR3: CASSISRSFTKNIQYF
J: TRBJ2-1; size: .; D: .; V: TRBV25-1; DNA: TGTGCCAGCAGTGGGAGACAGGTTTCCTACAATGAGCAGTTCTTC; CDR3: CASSGRQVSYNEQFF
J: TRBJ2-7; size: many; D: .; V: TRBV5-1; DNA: TGCGCCAGCAGCTTGGGCCCAAGCTCCTACGAGCAGTACTTC; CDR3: CASSLGPSSYEQYF
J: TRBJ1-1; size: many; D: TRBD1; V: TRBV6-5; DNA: TGTGCCAGCAGTTACGGGCAGGGGGATGCTTTCTTT; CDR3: CASSYGQGDAFF
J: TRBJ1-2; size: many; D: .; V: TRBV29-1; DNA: TGCAGCGTTGACCCCGGGGGGGGCGACTATGGCTACACCTTC; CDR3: CSVDPGGGDYGYTF
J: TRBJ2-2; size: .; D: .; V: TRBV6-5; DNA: TGTGCCAGCAGTTACTTTGCCGGGGGCGGTATCGGGGAGCTGTTTTTT; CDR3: CASSYFAGGGIGELFF
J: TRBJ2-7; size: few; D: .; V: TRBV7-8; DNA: TGTGCCAGCAGCTTAGCGCTGTTTCCCTATCGGGACGAGCAGTACTTC; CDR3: CASSLALFPYRDEQYF
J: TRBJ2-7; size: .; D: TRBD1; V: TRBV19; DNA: TGTGCCAGTAGCCCGCTTGAGGGACAGTCCTACGAGCAGTACTTC; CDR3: CASSPLEGQSYEQYF
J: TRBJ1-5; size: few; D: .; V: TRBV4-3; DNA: TGCGCCAGCAGCCAAGATGGCCAGGAAAATCAGCCCCAGCATTTT; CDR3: CASSQDGQENQPQHF
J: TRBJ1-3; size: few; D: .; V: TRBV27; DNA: TGTGCCAGCATTTCAGGTTTATCGTTCTGGGACACCATATATTTT; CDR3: CASISGLSFWDTIYF
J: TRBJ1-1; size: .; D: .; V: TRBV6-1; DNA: TGTGCCAGCAAGGAACGGACTGAAGCTTTCTTT; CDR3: CASKERTEAFF
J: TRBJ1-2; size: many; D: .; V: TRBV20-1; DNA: TGCAGTGCTAGAGTAGGGGACTATGGCTACACCTTC; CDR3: CSARVGDYGYTF
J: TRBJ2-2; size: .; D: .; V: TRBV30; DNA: TGTGCCTGGAAAACATCTACTCGTAACACCGGGGAGCTGTTTTTT; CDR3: CAWKTSTRNTGELFF
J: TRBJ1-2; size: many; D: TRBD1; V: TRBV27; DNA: TGTGCCAGCAGTCCAAGACAGGGATGGAACTATGGCTACACCTTC; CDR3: CASSPRQGWNYGYTF
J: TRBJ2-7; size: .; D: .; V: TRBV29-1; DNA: TGCAGCTCCCGGGACAACTCCTACGAGCAGTACTTC; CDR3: CSSRDNSYEQYF
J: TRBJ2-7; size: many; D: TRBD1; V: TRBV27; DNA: TGTGCCAGCAGTTTACGGACAGGGGCGAGCTCCTACGAGCAGTACTTC; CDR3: CASSLRTGASSYEQYF